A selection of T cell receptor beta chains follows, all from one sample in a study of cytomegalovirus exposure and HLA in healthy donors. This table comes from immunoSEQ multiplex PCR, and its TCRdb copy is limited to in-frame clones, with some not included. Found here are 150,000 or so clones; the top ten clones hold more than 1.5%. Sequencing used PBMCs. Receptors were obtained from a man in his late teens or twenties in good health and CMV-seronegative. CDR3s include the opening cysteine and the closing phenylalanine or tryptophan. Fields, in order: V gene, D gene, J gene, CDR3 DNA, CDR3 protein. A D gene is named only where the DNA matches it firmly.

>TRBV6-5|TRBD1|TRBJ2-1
TGTGCCAGCAGTTTTACAGGGGGCCTATACAATGAGCAGTTCTTC
CASSFTGGLYNEQFF
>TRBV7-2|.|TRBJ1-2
TGTGCCAGCAGCTTACTCCCTACGCGGGGGCGCGCCTATGGCTACACCTTC
CASSLLPTRGRAYGYTF
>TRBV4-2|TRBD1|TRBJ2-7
TGTGCCAGCAGCCAAGTTCGACAGGGGGTAGGCGAGCAGTACTTC
CASSQVRQGVGEQYF
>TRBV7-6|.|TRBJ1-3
TGTGCCAGCAGCTTAGGAGGCGGGAACACCATATATTTT
CASSLGGGNTIYF
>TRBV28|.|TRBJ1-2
TGTGCCAGCACCCTGGCCCCCGGGTTTCGTGGCTACACCTTC
CASTLAPGFRGYTF
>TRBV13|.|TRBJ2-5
TGTGCCAGCAGCTCCGGGAACCGGGAGACCCAGTACTTC
CASSSGNRETQYF
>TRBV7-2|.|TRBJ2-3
TGTGCCAGCAGCTTAGGGACTATAGGCGATACGCAGTATTTT
CASSLGTIGDTQYF
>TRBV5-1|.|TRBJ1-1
TGCGCCAGCAGCTTTCGGGAGGACACTGAAGCTTTCTTT
CASSFREDTEAFF
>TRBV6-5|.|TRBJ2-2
TGTGCCAGCAGTTACGGGGCGGGACGACACACCGGGGAGCTGTTTTTT
CASSYGAGRHTGELFF
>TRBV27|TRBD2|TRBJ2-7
TGTGCCAGCAGCCTACTAGCGGGGGCCCTTAAAGACTTC
CASSLLAGALKDF
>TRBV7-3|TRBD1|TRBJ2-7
TGTGCCAGCAGCTTGCACGGACAGGGGACGGGTAGAAACGAGCAGTACTTC
CASSLHGQGTGRNEQYF
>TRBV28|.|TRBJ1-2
TGTGCCAGCAGTTTACTGGCCTATGGCTACACCTTC
CASSLLAYGYTF
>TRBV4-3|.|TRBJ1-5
TGCGCCAGCAGCCAAGATATAATCAGGGGCTCCGGGCCCCAGCATTTT
CASSQDIIRGSGPQHF
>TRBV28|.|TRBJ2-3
TGTGCCAGCAGTCCCATGGCAGGAACAGATACGCAGTATTTT
CASSPMAGTDTQYF
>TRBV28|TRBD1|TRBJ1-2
TGTGCCAGCAGAACCCCTCAGGGGGGTTATGGCTACACCTTC
CASRTPQGGYGYTF
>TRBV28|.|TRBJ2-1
TGTGCCAGTACTAGAAGTAACTACAATGAGCAGTTCTTC
CASTRSNYNEQFF
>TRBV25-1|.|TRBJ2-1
TGTGCCAGCAGTGATAGGGGAAGTCTGTTCTTC
CASSDRGSLFF
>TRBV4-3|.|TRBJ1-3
TGCGCCAGCAGCCAAGATCTTCCGGGGATGATTGGAAACACCATATATTTT
CASSQDLPGMIGNTIYF
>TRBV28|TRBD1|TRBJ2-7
TGTGCCAGCGGGACAGCCTACGAGCAGTACTTC
CASGTAYEQYF
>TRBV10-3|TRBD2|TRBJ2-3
TGTGCCATCAGCCAGACTAGCGGGGGAGCTAGCACAGATACGCAGTATTTT
CAISQTSGGASTDTQYF
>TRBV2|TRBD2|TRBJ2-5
TGTGCCAGCAACCACCGCGGGGGCCAAGAGACCCAGTACTTC
CASNHRGGQETQYF
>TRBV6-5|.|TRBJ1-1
TGTGCCAGCAGTGGACTGGACAGCATGAACACTGAAGCTTTCTTT
CASSGLDSMNTEAFF
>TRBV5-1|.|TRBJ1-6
TGCGCCAGCAGCTTGGCGGCAGGCCTACAGGCAGGTTCACCCCTCCACTTT
CASSLAAGLQAGSPLHF
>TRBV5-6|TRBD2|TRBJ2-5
TGTGCCAGCAGCTTGGGGGACTACCTCGCCCAGTACTTC
CASSLGDYLAQYF
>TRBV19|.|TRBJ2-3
TGTGCCAGTAGTATCTCCCTTTACACAGATACGCAGTATTTT
CASSISLYTDTQYF
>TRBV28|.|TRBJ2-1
TGTGCCAGCAGTCCTGAACCCCCGGGACACCCGGGGCAGGATGAGCAGTTCTTC
CASSPEPPGHPGQDEQFF
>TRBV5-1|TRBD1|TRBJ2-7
TGCGCCAGCAGCTTGGCTCGGGACAGGCTAGGAGGCTACGAGCAGTACTTC
CASSLARDRLGGYEQYF
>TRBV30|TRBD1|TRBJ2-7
TGTGCCTGGAGTGTTCGGCAGGGGGCTTACGAGCAGTACTTC
CAWSVRQGAYEQYF
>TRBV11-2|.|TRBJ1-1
TGTGCCAGCAGCCTACAGAGGGACACTGAAGCTTTCTTT
CASSLQRDTEAFF
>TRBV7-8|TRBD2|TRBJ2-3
TGTGCCAGCAGCTTAGTTCAGACTAGCGGGATCCACACCTTT
CASSLVQTSGIHTF
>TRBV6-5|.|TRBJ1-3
TGTGCCAGCAGTTCCGGGACTATTACGCGTCACACCATATATTTT
CASSSGTITRHTIYF
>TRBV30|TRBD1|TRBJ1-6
TGTGCTTATTCCGGGACAGGCCGTTCACCCCTCCACTTT
CAYSGTGRSPLHF
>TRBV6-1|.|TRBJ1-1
TGTGCCAGCAGTGGGGGCGTCCAAAGGGCTTTCTTT
CASSGGVQRAFF
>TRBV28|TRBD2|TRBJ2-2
TGTGCCAGCAGGATCTTAACCGGGACTACGAACACCGGGGAGCTGTTTTTT
CASRILTGTTNTGELFF
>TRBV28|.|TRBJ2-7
TGTGCCAGCAGTGAAAGAGGGGGGAGGGCCTACGAGCAGTACTTC
CASSERGGRAYEQYF
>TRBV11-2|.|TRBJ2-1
TGTGCCAGCAGCTTCCCTCTGGGCTATGAGCAGTTCTTC
CASSFPLGYEQFF
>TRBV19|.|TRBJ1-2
TGTGCCACCAGTAAGCCTTTGGGCGGCTACACCTTC
CATSKPLGGYTF
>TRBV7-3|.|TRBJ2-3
TGTGCCAGCAGCTTAAGCGGCACAAGCACAGATACGCAGTATTTT
CASSLSGTSTDTQYF
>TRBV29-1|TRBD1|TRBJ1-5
TGCAGCGTTGAGGGACAGGGTAATCAGCCCCAGCATTTT
CSVEGQGNQPQHF
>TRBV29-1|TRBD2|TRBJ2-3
TGCAGCGTTGAAGGGACTAGCGGGGATACGCAGTATTTT
CSVEGTSGDTQYF
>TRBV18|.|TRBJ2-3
TGTGCCAGCTCACCCCTAAACACAGATACGCAGTATTTT
CASSPLNTDTQYF
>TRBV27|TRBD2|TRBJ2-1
TGTGCCAGCAGTTTATCTAGCGGGACTTACAATGAGCAGTTCTTC
CASSLSSGTYNEQFF
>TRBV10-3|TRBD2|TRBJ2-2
TGTGCCATCAGTACCCTAGCGGGGGACACCGGGGAGCTGTTTTTT
CAISTLAGDTGELFF
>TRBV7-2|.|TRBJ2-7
TGTGCCAGTGAACATAACTCCTACGAGCAGTACTTC
CASEHNSYEQYF
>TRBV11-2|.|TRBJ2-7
TGTGCCAGCAGCTTAGGACGGGGGCAGTACTTC
CASSLGRGQYF
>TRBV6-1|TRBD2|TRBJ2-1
TGTGCCAGCAGTGTGACTAGCGGGAGGCCCAGCTCCTACAATGAGCAGTTCTTC
CASSVTSGRPSSYNEQFF
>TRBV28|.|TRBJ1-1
TGTGCCAGCAGTCCACTGGGCTTTGAAGCTTTCTTT
CASSPLGFEAFF
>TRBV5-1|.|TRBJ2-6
TGCGCCAGCAGCTTGATGCGGGTTGGGGCCAACGTCCTGACTTTC
CASSLMRVGANVLTF
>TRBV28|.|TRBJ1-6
TGTGCCAGCAGTTTATTGCCTCTCCGGGGGGAAAGCTCCTATAATTCACCCCTCCACTTT
CASSLLPLRGESSYNSPLHF
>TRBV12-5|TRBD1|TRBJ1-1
TGTGCTAGTGGTTTGATTAACAGGGGGTACGCCACTGAAGCTTTCTTT
CASGLINRGYATEAFF
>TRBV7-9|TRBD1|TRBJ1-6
TGTGCCAGCAGCTTTGGACAGGGGTCTTCACCCCTCCACTTT
CASSFGQGSSPLHF
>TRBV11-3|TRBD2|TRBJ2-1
TGTGCCAGCAGCTCAGGACTAGCGGGATATAATGAGCAGTTCTTC
CASSSGLAGYNEQFF
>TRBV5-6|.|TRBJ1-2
TGTGCCAGCAGCTTGGGGGGAGAAGGCTACACCTTC
CASSLGGEGYTF
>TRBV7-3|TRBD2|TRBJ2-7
TGTGCCAGCAGCCGGACTAGCGGAACCTACGAGCAGTACTTC
CASSRTSGTYEQYF
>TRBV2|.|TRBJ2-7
TGTGCCAGCAGTGGACACGCTACCTCCTACGAGCAGTACTTC
CASSGHATSYEQYF
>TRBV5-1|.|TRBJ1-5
TGCGCCAGCAGCGCCGACAGCCTTTTTGGGCCCCAGCATTTT
CASSADSLFGPQHF
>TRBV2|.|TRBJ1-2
TGTGCCAGCACAGAGGGCCTCCTACCTAGGGGCTACACCTTC
CASTEGLLPRGYTF